This T cell receptor (beta chain) was documented in a study of T cell responses to AZD1222 COVID-19 vaccine. Broader study findings: There were vaccine-associated CD4 TCRs across spike, dominant at 160-218 and 743-854. The number of AZD1222 recipients seropositive at baseline was only five to seven.

Clones were read by immunoSEQ multiplex PCR, and TCRdb kept only the in-frame ones, dropping some. The sample has some 150,000 clones, around 86% seen once. On this clone itself: Antigen unknown.

It was second doses at about 4 or about 12 weeks that were pooled. The clonotype originates from an adult who received the AZD1222 COVID-19 vaccine. The input for sequencing was peripheral blood, taken 28 days after the second AZD1222 dose.

The DNA for the CDR3 is TGTGCCAGCAGTCTACCGACAGTAGATTACGAGCAGTACTTC. It is translated as CASSLPTVDYEQYF. The gene calls are TRBV6-5 and TRBJ2-7; D perhaps matches TRBD1 (5 bases). Germline assignment: CDR1 MNHEY and CDR2 SVGAGI. Trimming shortened V by 5 bases and J by 4 bases, and 15 bases separated the two germline ends. The CDR3 is 14 amino acids.